Below, 3 T cell receptor beta chains from the same sample are listed, as sequenced in a study of shared clonotypes between healthy human individuals. Generated by immunoSEQ multiplex PCR, the TCRdb table keeps only in-frame clones and is missing some. Among 2 million to 2.5 million clones listed, approximately 96% were seen once. What was sequenced was naive CD4+ T cells sorted from blood. Specified subset: CD45RA+ positively selected. The source is a man between 18 and 29 years old in good health.

The rearrangement joins TRBV9 to TRBJ1-5; 7 positions agree with TRBD1. The CDR3 is made up of 15 amino acids. The V gene's germline CDR1 is SGDLS and CDR2 YYNGEE. The J segment lost 0 bases and the V segment lost 4 bases, leaving 4 bases of the junction unmatched. The CDR3 is CASSRDSYSNQPQHF. CDR3 in DNA: TGTGCCAGCAGCCGGGACAGTTATAGCAATCAGCCCCAGCATTTT. The full variable domain, in which reference TRBV9 and TRBJ1-5 provide the parts outside the CDR3, is DSGVTQTPKHLITATGQRVTLRCSPRSGDLSVYWYQQSLDQGLQFLIQYYNGEERAKGNILERFSAQQFPDLHSELNLSSLELGDSALYFCASSRDSYSNQPQHFGDGTRLSIL.

On this clone itself: An end of the junction does not agree with germline; a read error may underlie this. The chain has TRBV29-1 and TRBJ2-3, with 7 bases aligning to TRBD2. The CDR3 runs to 8 residues. Germline CDR1 SQVTM, CDR2 ANQGSEA. The DNA of the CDR3 is TGCAGCGTTGGGGAGGGACCTTTT. Residues: CSVGEGPF.

V and J are TRBV5-1 and TRBJ2-4, with D possibly matching TRBD2 (6 bases). The CDR3 spans 15 residues. The V gene's germline CDR1 is SGHRS and CDR2 YFSETQ. V lost 0 bases to trimming and J lost 4 bases, with 11 bases between them. For the CDR3, the DNA is TGCGCCAGCAGCTTGGAGGGTGGGACTAAAAACATTCAGTACTTC. Its protein is CASSLEGGTKNIQYF.